This record concerns one TCR beta chain sequence. This clone was counted only a few times. Its antigen is not yet known. No qualities accompany the bases; no much larger clone lies one base away. TCR beta CDR3 regions were sequenced from DNA using the immunoSEQ Assay. Processing in the source paper ran as follows. T cell density was computed as TCR beta template counts normalized to usable DNA estimated by amplifying housekeeping genes. Richness was estimated with the preseqR package, extrapolating to 400,000 templates for PBMC samples and 120,000 templates for tissue samples. Clonality was taken to be one minus Pielou's evenness. Tissue-enriched TCRs were identified through differential abundance testing performed on productive amino-acid clonotypes, with a minimum total count of 5 and an alpha of 0.1. The Jaccard Index and the Morisita Overlap Index were used to measure how much the repertoires overlapped between compartments. TCR beta CDR3s were clustered by GLIPH together with public tetramer-defined viral CDR3s, and at least three viral sequences plus V-gene enrichment were required for viral motifs. TCRdb stores this immuneACCESS table with in-frame sequences only. Part of the clones is absent; in the studies checked, under half of the shortfall reflects unresolved V genes, and no reason is known for the rest. D and trimming come from the DNA, and the V and J calls and clone size come from that table. The sample yields a few thousand clones; about two fifths were counted once. The top ten hold about 25% of the sample.

The source of the sample is a study of T cells in localized non-small cell lung cancer (dated by TCRdb to the early 2020s). In terms of the full investigation: The study examined T cell repertoires in 236 patients with early-stage NSCLC and compared tumors with uninvolved tumor-adjacent lungs. The cohort comprised some 240 treatment-naïve NSCLC patients with resected, localized lung tumors. NSCLC patients had a mean age of approximately 66 years, and more than 120 were male and 107 female. Overall study results and their limits: Since the design was exploratory, TCR variables were selected using unadjusted p-values with no false-discovery rate correction. Longer overall survival was associated with higher blood T cell density, whereas shorter survival was associated with higher adjacent-lung clonality. Because multi-region tumor sequencing was not done, intratumor heterogeneity could not be ruled out. Uninvolved tumor-adjacent lung showed the highest T cell clonality, higher than tumor, which suggests more focused antigenic responses in the uninvolved tumor-adjacent lung. A median of approximately 55 of the top 100 tumor clones were detected in paired uninvolved adjacent lung, and some 30 of these tumor clones were also found among the top 100 clones of the paired uninvolved adjacent lung.

Uninvolved adjacent lung was taken at least 2 cm from the tumor margin and confirmed free of atypia by two independent pathologists. At diagnosis, tumor, uninvolved tumor-adjacent lung and peripheral blood were collected and then preserved as a mix of FFPE and fresh-frozen material. CDR1 and CDR2 are drawn from the germline V gene (reference sequence): LNHDA, SQIVND. The cysteine opens and the phenylalanine closes a CDR3 of 15 amino acids. Here the CDR3 DNA is all that survives: 45 bases in frame from base 1. The junction shows trimming of 7 bases on V and 8 bases on J, plus 21 bases between the germline ends.

Specimen: normal lung tissue next to the tumor, collected before any cancer treatment. The sequence came from a male donor aged 60 or older with stage I lung adenocarcinoma. The V and J segments used are TRBV19 and TRBJ1-3; too little of a D gene remains to name it. The DNA sequence follows: TGTGCCAGTACCCAAGTCCGGAGGGCTGTGGACACCATATATTTT. The resulting protein is CASTQVRRAVDTIYF.